This entry describes one T cell receptor (beta chain). Other DNA sequences in the same sample also yield this CDR3. This record belongs to a study of blood T cell repertoires in COVID-19. Overall study: Some COVID-19 samples were acute and others convalescent; all came from the United States, Italy and Spain. T cells, B-cell-depleted T cells, or PBMCs supplied cDNA or gDNA.

Original handling: Estimation of nucleated cell counts was performed using reference gene primer amplification. Generated by immunoSEQ multiplex PCR, the TCRdb table keeps only in-frame clones and is missing some. D and trimming come from the DNA, and the V and J calls and clone size come from that table. The sample contains just over 60,000 clones, 65% to 80% of which appear only once. Germline-derived CDR1 and CDR2 are SNHLY and FYNNEI. V shed 7 bases, J shed 4 bases, and the junction held 8 bases outside the gene matches. CDR3 length: 14 amino acids. Sequenced input: peripheral blood. This chain links TRBV2 with TRBJ1-1; 8 positions match TRBD1. The TCR comes from a man aged 60 to 75 with acute or convalescent COVID-19. The CDR3 DNA sequence: TGTGCCAGCATGCTGACAGGGGTGGTCACTGAAGCTTTCTTT. As protein: CASMLTGVVTEAFF.